This TCR beta chain originates from a study of regulatory T cells in long-lasting Graves disease (dated by TCRdb to the early 2020s). Background on the whole study: Patients with newly diagnosed Graves' disease had been on antithyroid drugs for under 3 months. The study took place in China and was registered as a clinical trial. A total of roughly 35 samples were covered by TCR sequencing, comprising approximately 13 persistent and about 20 newly diagnosed Graves' disease patients. Peripheral blood TCR sequencing and RNA sequencing compared persistent Graves' disease patients with newly diagnosed Graves' disease patients.

The sample holds many counts of this clonotype. Its antigen target is currently unknown. No much larger clonotype is one base removed from it; base qualities were not supplied. The time point label of this sample denotes: newly diagnosed GD, antithyroid drugs for less than 3 months. For both TCR sequencing and RNA sequencing, RNA was extracted from PBMCs using TRIzol. The diagnosis of Graves' disease followed American Thyroid Association guidelines. The patients came from an endocrinology department in Xi'an, China. Each patient gave around 9.2 milliliters of peripheral blood, collected in an EDTA anticoagulant tube. Ficoll Paque Plus density gradient separation was used to isolate PBMCs, and no additional T cell sorting was done. RNA quality was checked with an Agilent 2100 Bioanalyzer and agarose gel, and concentration with a NanoDrop 2000. The library was generated by multiplex PCR. Instrument on record: Illumina HiSeq 4000. CDR3 regions were amplified by Arm-PCR with iRepertoire HTBI primers to construct TCR beta libraries. PCR products were gel purified before sequencing. In the original analysis: Gene usage analysis of CDR3 amino acid clonotypes relied on the 62 TRBV and 13 to 15 TRBJ segments identified across samples. COPE and FqMerger were used to merge filtered high-quality paired reads into contigs. Contigs were aligned with BLAST to IMGT TRBV, TRBD and TRBJ reference genes, and CDR3 was defined per IMGT. Clonotypes above 0.1% frequency were classified as highly expanded clones. Shannon entropy was used to measure repertoire diversity, and the Gini coefficient was used to measure V-J evenness. A clonotype was considered public if more than one individual shared it. TCRdb cleaned the public reads at Q25 with fastp, built clones with MiXCR and kept in-frame beta chains. CDR3 protein sequences are deduplicated, and each keeps its most common genes and DNA. The V and J calls reflect TCRdb's pipeline rather than the authors' work. The sample table records approximately 270,000 distinct CDR3 sequences; approximately 20% of these occur just once. 12% to 15% of the sample goes to the ten largest clones.

CDR3 length: 16 amino acids, cysteine to phenylalanine. Solely the CDR3 DNA is kept, with 48 bases framed from the first base. Trimming takes 5 bases off V and 7 bases off J; junction bases not matched to a gene: 12. Overall study outcomes, separate from this receptor: Preferential use of TRBV28, TRBJ1-2 and TRBJ2-5 was observed in persistent disease, whereas TRBV20-1 and TRBJ2-1 were favored in newly diagnosed disease. More public clonotypes were shared among persistent patients (roughly 2,900) than among newly diagnosed patients (roughly 1,000). Because the primary lesion, thyroid tissue, could not be accessed, the study looked at peripheral blood alone. The small sample size was acknowledged by the authors as a limitation that may reduce accuracy. Sequencing and analysis were limited to the TCR beta chain. Persistent Graves' disease patients showed lower TCR Shannon entropy and fewer highly expanded clones than newly diagnosed patients, suggesting clonal expansion.

These records were also assigned to another study, of T cells in Graves' hyperthyroidism and ophthalmopathy. As the second paper documents: Graves' hyperthyroidism was defined as stable when no progression to ophthalmopathy occurred over 18 months of follow-up. Hyperthyroidism patients were newly diagnosed, with disease duration under 2 months, and aged 18 to 65 years. Any patient with an uncontrolled infection, another autoimmune disease, pregnancy or lactation was excluded. Diagnoses relied on clinical symptoms, serum thyroxine and TRAb, thyroid ultrasound and orbital computed tomography. The first round of RT-PCR for the TCR CDR3 was performed with the HTBI primer set and the Qiagen OneStep RT-PCR kit. Blood samples also contained most of the expanded thyroid clonotypes (frequency above 0.001), which suggests that blood repertoires may reflect thyroid immune responses. A 13 V-J signature model separated ophthalmopathy from stable hyperthyroidism, with roughly 88% sensitivity and about 81% specificity in cross-validation and 80%/75% in testing. During validation, the model predicted progression to ophthalmopathy a median of approximately six months ahead of onset, with almost 71% sensitivity and 72.22% specificity. TCR V-J signatures able to tell the groups apart were searched for in a discovery cohort of some 97 patients, of whom about 40 had Graves' ophthalmopathy and 57 had stable Graves' hyperthyroidism. Prospective prediction of ophthalmopathy was tested in an independent validation cohort of under 20 hyperthyroidism patients and roughly 16 patients who later progressed to ophthalmopathy. The 100 discovery patients were divided at random into training and test sets in a 7:3 ratio. In addition, the study compared T-cell repertoires in thyroid tissue and in blood from over 5 Graves' hyperthyroidism patients. Once sampling was done, hyperthyroidism patients were given methimazole at a starting dose of 30 mg daily, whereas ophthalmopathy patients were given high-dose intravenous methylprednisolone. Libraries were constructed in a second round of multiplex PCR, after which size selection and purification were carried out. Paired-end sequencing of the libraries was performed with 100 bp reads on an Illumina HiSeq2000. Raw data were processed with SOAPnuke, discarding reads with adapters, uncalled bases, mean Phred below 15, or no exact constant-primer or identifier match. High-quality paired reads were merged with COPE v1.2.5, and unique nucleotide sequences were defined as clonotypes. Clonotypes were aligned to IMGT TRBV, TRBD and TRBJ reference segments using MiTCR v1.1. The analysis was restricted to V-J combinations with a frequency above 0.0001, which together covered 99% to 99.2% of the repertoires. A TCS score was defined as the ratio of F50 (clonal expansion) to E x V (chaos), with BLOSUM62-based TCRdist applied between CDR3 peptides within each V-J. Welch's t-statistics and random forest reduced approximately 520 V-J features to 13, which were used in a naive Bayes classifier (R e1071). Sample size was not statistically predetermined, and blinding of investigators to group allocation was not performed. According to the paper, TCR Vbeta CDR3 sequencing was carried out on about 140 peripheral blood samples, which came from some 41 ophthalmopathy, approximately 72 hyperthyroidism and around 17 progressor patients.

The rearranged chain carries TRBV12-3 or TRBV12-4 and TRBJ2-5; TRBD2 lines up with 11 middle nucleotides. This specimen consisted of peripheral blood mononuclear cells (PBMCs), obtained at new diagnosis, from a patient treated with antithyroid drugs. This receptor was taken from a woman in her 30s with Graves disease. Donor details come from another sample of the same person, matched by shared clones. CDR3 sequence: CASSPRTSGPHRTQYF. Here is the DNA: TGTGCCAGCAGTCCCCGGACTAGCGGGCCCCATCGGACCCAGTACTTC.